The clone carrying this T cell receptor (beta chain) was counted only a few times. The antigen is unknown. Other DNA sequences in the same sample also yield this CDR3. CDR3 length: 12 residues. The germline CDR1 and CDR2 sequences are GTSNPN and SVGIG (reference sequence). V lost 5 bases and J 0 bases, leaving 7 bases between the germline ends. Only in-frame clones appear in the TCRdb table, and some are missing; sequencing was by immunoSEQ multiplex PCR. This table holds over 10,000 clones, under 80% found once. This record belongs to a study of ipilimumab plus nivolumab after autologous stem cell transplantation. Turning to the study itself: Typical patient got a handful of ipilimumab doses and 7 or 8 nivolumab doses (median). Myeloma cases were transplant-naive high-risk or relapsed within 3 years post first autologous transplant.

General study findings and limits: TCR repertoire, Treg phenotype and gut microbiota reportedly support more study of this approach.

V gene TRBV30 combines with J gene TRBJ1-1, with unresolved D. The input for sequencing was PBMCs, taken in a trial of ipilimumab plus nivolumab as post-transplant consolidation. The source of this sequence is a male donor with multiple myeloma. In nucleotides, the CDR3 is TGTGCCTGGGGGCGCCTGAACACTGAAGCTTTCTTT. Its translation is CAWGRLNTEAFF.